Sequencing of this T cell receptor (beta chain) was carried out in a study of blood T cell repertoires in COVID-19. At the level of the study: The cDNA or gDNA used as material had been derived from T cells, B-cell-depleted T cells, or PBMCs.

Trimming removed 7 bases at V and 3 bases at J, with 13 bases between. The CDR3 runs to 12 residues. The germline gives CDR1 SQVTM, CDR2 ANQGSEA. Profiled with immunoSEQ multiplex PCR; TCRdb holds only in-frame clones, not every one. Counted here are 400,000 or so clones, over 75% occurring once; the ten biggest clones make up 1% to 1.3%. This chain links TRBV29-1 with TRBJ2-7; the D gene is possibly TRBD2 (6 bases). The TCR sequence derives from a man aged 25 to 40 who had recovered from COVID-19. The sequenced sample consisted of PBMCs or T cells enriched from blood (not recorded which). CDR3 in DNA: TGCAGCGCCGCGGGACTGGGCTACGAGCAGTACTTC. It is translated as CSAAGLGYEQYF.